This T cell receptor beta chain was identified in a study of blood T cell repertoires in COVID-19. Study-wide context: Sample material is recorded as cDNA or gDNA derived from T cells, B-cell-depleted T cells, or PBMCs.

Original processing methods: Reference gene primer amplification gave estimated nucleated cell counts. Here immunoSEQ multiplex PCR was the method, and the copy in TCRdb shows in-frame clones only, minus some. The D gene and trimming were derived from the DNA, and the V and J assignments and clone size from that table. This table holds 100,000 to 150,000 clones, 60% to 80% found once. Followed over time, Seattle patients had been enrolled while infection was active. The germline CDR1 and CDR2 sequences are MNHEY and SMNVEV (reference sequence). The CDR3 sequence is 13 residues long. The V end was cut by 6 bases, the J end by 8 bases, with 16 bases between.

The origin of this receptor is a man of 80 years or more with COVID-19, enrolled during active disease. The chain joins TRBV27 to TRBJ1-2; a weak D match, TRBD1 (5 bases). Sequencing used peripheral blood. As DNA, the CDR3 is TGTGCCAGCAGCGCATTCCAGGGTACCGGCTACACCTTC. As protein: CASSAFQGTGYTF.